The clone carrying this TCR beta chain was recorded a few times. The authors' processing: Cell counts per sample came from amplifying reference gene primers. The table came from immunoSEQ multiplex PCR; TCRdb's copy has only in-frame clones and leaves some out. D and trimming were read from the DNA, whereas the V and J calls and clone size are those reported in that table. The sample holds over 75,000 clones, 82% seen once. This CDR3 is 14 amino acids long. V was clipped by 2 bases and J by 5 bases, with 11 bases between them. Germline values: CDR1 MNHNS, CDR2 SASEGT. The entry originates in a study of blood T cell repertoires in COVID-19. At the level of the study: COVID-19 samples from acute and convalescent phases originated in the United States, Italy and Spain. PBMCs, B-cell-depleted T cells, or T cells were the source of the cDNA or gDNA that made up the material.

Sequencing used peripheral blood. The J gene is TRBJ2-3, the V gene TRBV6-1; a possible D gene is TRBD2 (6 bases). The source is a man aged 70 or older with acute or convalescent COVID-19. CDR3 loop: CASSEPGLGDTQYF. CDR3 nucleotides: TGTGCCAGCAGTGAACCGGGACTTGGAGATACGCAGTATTTT.